This T cell receptor beta chain was sequenced in a study of blood T cell repertoires in COVID-19. Assay used: immunoSEQ multiplex PCR; TCRdb lists only in-frame clones, some missing. This table has about 190,000 clones, around 84% appearing once. The TCR was taken from a man aged 30 to 45 with active or convalescent COVID-19. The source material was peripheral blood.

CDR3 residues: CASPLTPNYGYTF. Here the CDR3 DNA reads TGTGCCAGTCCATTGACACCTAACTATGGCTACACCTTC. V is TRBV6-5 and J is TRBJ1-2; no definite D call. Germline CDR1 reads MNHEY; CDR2 reads SVGAGI. The germline V and J ends were trimmed by 9 bases and 0 bases, with 11 bases remaining between them. The CDR3 consists of 13 residues.